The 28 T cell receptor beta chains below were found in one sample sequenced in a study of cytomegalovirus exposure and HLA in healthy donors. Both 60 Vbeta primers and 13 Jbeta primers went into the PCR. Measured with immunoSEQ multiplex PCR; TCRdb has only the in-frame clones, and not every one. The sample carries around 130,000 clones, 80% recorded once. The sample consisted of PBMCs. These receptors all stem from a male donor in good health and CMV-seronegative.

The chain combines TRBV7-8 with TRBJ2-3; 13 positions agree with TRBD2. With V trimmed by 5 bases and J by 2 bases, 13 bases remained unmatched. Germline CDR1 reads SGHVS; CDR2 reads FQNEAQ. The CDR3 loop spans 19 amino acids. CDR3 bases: TGTGCCAGCAGCAGTCGACTAGCGGGGGGCGAGGATTACACAGATACGCAGTATTTT. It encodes CASSSRLAGGEDYTDTQYF. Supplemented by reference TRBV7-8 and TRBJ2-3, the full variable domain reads GAGVSQSPRYKVAKRGQDVALRCDPISGHVSLFWYQQALGQGPEFLTYFQNEAQLDKSGLPSDRFFAERPEGSVSTLKIQRTQQEDSAVYLCASSSRLAGGEDYTDTQYFGPGTRLTVL.

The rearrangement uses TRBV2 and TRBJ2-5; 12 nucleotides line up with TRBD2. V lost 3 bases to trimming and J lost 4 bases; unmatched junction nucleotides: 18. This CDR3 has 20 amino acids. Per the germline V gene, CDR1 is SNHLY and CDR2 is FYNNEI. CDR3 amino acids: CASSDGRDLAGGRSGETQYF. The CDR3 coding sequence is TGTGCCAGCAGTGATGGAAGGGATCTAGCGGGGGGGCGGTCAGGAGAGACCCAGTACTTC.

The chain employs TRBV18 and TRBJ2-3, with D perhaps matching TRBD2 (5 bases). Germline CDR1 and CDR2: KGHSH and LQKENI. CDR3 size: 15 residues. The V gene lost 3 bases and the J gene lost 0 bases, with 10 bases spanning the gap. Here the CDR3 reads CASSPRTASTDTQYF. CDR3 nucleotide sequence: TGTGCCAGCTCACCGCGGACTGCCAGCACAGATACGCAGTATTTT.

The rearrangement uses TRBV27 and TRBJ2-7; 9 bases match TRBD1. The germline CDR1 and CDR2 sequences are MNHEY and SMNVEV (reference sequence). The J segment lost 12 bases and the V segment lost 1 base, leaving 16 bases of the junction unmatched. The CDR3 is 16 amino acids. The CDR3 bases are TGTGCCAGCAGTTTATGGGAAGGGACAGGGCCTCGCCTATTGTACTTC. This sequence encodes CASSLWEGTGPRLLYF.

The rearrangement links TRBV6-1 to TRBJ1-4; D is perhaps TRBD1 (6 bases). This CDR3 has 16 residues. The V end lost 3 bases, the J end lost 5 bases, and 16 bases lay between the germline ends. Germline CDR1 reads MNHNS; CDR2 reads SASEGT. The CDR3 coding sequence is TGTGCCAGCAGTGAGCGTCCGAGGGGGTTAAATGAAAAACTGTTTTTT. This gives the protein CASSERPRGLNEKLFF.

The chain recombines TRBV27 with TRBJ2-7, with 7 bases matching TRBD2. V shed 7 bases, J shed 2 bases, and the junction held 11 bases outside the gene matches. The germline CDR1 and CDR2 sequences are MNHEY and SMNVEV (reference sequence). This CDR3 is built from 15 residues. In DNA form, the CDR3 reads TGTGCCAGCAAGCCCAACGGGGGGTTGGCCTACGAGCAGTACTTC. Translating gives CASKPNGGLAYEQYF.

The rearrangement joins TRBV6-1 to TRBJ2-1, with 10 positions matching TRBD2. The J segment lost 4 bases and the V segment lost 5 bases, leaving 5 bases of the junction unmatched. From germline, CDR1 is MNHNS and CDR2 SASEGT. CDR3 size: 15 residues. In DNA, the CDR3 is TGTGCCAGCAGTTCTAGCGGGGGCCCGTACAATGAGCAGTTCTTC. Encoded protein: CASSSSGGPYNEQFF.

In nucleotides, the CDR3 is TGTGCCAGCAGCTTAGGGTTGCAGATGCAAGAGACCCAGTACTTC. Its translation is CASSLGLQMQETQYF. This chain joins TRBV7-9 and TRBJ2-5; D ambiguous. The germline gives CDR1 SEHNR, CDR2 FQNEAQ (reference sequence). The V and J ends lost 1 base and 2 bases respectively, with 11 bases between them. This CDR3 contains 15 residues.

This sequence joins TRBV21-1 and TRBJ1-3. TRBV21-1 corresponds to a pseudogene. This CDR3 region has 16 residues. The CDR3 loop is CASSKAGGPSGNTIYF. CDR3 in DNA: TGTGCCAGCAGCAAGGCCGGCGGCCCCTCTGGAAACACCATATATTTT.

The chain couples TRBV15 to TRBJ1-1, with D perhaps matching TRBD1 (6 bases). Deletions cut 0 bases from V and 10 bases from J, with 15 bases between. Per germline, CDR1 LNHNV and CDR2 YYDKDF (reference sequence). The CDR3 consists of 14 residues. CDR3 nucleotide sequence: TGTGCCACCAGCAGAGATCTGGTTGAGGGGGTAGCTTTCTTT. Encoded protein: CATSRDLVEGVAFF.

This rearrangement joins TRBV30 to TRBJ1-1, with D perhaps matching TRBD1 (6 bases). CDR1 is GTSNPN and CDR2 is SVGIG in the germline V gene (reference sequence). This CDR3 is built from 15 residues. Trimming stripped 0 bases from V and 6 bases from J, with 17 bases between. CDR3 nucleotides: TGTGCCTGGAGTGTACTCCTTCAGGGGACGCCTGAAGCTTTCTTT. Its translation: CAWSVLLQGTPEAFF.

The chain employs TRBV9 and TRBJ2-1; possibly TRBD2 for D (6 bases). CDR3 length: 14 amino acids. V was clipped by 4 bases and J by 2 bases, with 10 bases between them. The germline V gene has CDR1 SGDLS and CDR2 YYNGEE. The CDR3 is CASSPRLAYNEQFF. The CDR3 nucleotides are TGTGCCAGCAGCCCAAGACTAGCCTACAATGAGCAGTTCTTC.

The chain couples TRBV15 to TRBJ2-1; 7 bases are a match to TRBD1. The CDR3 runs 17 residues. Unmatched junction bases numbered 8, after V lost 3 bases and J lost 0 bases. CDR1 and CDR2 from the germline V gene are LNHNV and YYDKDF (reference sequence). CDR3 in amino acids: CATSSTRTGSSYNEQFF. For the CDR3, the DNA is TGTGCCACCAGCAGCACGAGGACAGGTAGCTCCTACAATGAGCAGTTCTTC.

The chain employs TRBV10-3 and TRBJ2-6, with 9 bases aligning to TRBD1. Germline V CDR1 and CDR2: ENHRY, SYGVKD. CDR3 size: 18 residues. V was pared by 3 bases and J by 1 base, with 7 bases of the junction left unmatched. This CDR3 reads CAISDPGQGPSGANVLTF. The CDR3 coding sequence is TGTGCCATCAGTGACCCGGGACAGGGACCTTCTGGGGCCAACGTCCTGACTTTC.

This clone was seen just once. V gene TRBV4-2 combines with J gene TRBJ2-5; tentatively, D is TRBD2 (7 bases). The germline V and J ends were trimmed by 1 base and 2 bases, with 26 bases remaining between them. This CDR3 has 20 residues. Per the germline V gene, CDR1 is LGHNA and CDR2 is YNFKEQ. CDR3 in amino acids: CASSQVKGGAGARWQETQYF. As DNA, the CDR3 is TGTGCCAGCAGCCAAGTTAAGGGAGGGGCGGGGGCGCGATGGCAAGAGACCCAGTACTTC.

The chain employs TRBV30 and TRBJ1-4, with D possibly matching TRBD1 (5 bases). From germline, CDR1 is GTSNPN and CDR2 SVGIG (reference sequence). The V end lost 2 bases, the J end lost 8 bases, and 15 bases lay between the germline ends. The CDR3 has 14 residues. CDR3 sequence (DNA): TGTGCCTGGAGTTTAAGCAGGGTGGTCGAAAAACTGTTTTTT. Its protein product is CAWSLSRVVEKLFF.

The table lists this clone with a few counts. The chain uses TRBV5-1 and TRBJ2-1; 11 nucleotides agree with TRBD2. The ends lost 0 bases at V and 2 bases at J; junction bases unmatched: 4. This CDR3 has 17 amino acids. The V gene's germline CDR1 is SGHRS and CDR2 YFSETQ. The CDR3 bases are TGCGCCAGCAGCTTGGGGGCTAGCGGGAGGACCTACAATGAGCAGTTCTTC. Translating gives CASSLGASGRTYNEQFF.

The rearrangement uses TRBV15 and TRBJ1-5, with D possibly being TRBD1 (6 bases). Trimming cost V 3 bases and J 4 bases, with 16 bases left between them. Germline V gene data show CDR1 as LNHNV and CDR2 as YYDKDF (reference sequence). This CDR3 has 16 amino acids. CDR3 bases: TGTGCCACCAGCAGGGGGGGGACAATGGGTAATCAGCCCCAGCATTTT. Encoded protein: CATSRGGTMGNQPQHF.

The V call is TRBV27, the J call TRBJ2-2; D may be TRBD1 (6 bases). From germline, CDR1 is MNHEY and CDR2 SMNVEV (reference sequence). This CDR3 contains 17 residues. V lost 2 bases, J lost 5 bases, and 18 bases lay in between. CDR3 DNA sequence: TGTGCCAGCAGTTTACCTACTACAGGGTTAGGGACCGGGGAGCTGTTTTTT. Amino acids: CASSLPTTGLGTGELFF.

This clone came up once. The CDR3 region has the DNA TGTGCCAGCAGTTCTTTGACAGGGGGGGGCTACACCTTC. The encoded protein is CASSSLTGGGYTF. This chain uses TRBV28 with TRBJ1-2, with 9 bases that match TRBD1. The CDR3 extends over 13 amino acids. The ends lost 4 bases at V and 8 bases at J; junction bases unmatched: 5. The germline V gene has CDR1 MDHEN and CDR2 SYDVKM.

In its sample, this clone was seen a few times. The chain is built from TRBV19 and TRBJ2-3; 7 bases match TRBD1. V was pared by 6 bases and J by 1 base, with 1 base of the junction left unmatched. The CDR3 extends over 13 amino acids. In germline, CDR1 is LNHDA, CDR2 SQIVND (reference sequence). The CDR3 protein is CASRDRGTDTQYF. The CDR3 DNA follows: TGTGCCAGTAGAGACAGGGGCACAGATACGCAGTATTTT.

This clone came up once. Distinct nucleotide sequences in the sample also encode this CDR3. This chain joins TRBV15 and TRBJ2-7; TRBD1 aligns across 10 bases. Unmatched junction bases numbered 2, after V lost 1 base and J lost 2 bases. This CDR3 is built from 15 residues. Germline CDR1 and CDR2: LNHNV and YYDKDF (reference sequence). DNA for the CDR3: TGTGCCACCAGCAGAGGAGGACAGGGGGCCTACGAGCAGTACTTC. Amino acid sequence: CATSRGGQGAYEQYF.

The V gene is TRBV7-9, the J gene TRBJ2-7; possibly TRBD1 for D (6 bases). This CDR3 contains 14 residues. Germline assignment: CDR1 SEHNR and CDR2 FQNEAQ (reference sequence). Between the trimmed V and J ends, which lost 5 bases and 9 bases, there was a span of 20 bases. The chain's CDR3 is CASSRLGQPFRQYF. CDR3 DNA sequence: TGTGCCAGCAGCCGACTTGGACAGCCCTTTAGGCAGTACTTC.

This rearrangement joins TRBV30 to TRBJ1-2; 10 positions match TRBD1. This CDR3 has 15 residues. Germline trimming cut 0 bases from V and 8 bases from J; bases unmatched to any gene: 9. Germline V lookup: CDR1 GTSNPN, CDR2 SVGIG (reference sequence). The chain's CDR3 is CAWSVPGQGRTGYTF. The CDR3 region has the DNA TGTGCCTGGAGTGTTCCGGGACAGGGGAGGACGGGCTACACCTTC.

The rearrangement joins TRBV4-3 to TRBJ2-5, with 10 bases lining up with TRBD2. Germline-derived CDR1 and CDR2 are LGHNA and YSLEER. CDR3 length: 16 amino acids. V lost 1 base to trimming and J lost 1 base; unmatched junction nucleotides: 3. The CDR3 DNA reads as TGCGCCAGCAGCCAAGGGACTAGCGGTTTCCAAGAGACCCAGTACTTC. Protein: CASSQGTSGFQETQYF.

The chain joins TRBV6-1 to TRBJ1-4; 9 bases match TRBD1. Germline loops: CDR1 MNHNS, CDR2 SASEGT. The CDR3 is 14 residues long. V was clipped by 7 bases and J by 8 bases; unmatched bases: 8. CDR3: CASNEGTGWEKLFF. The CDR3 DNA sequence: TGTGCCAGCAACGAGGGGACAGGGTGGGAAAAACTGTTTTTT.

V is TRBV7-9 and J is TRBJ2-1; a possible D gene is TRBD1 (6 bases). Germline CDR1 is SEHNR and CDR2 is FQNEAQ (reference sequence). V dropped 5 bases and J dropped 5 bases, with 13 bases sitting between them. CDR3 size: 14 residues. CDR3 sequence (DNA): TGTGCCAGCAGCCAAACAGGGATCCACAATGAGCAGTTCTTC. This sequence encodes CASSQTGIHNEQFF. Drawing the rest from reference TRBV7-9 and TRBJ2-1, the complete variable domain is DTGVSQNPRHKITKRGQNVTFRCDPISEHNRLYWYRQTLGQGPEFLTYFQNEAQLEKSRLLSDRFSAERPKGSFSTLEIQRTEQGDSAMYLCASSQTGIHNEQFFGPGTRLTVL.

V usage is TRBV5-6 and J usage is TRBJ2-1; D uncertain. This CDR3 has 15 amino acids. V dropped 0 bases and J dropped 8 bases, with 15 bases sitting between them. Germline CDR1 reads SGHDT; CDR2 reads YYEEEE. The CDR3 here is CASSLGSDSLDEQFF. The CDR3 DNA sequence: TGTGCCAGCAGCTTGGGGTCTGATAGCCTGGATGAGCAGTTCTTC.